Below, 7 T cell receptor beta chains from the same sample are listed, as sequenced in a study of Graves' ophthalmopathy and Graves' hyperthyroidism. Investigators amplified TCR beta CDR3 regions from RNA transcripts. Following a first-round RT-PCR that used HTBI primers, a second-round multiplex PCR was carried out. TCRdb ran MiXCR on the multiplex PCR reads and lists one entry per CDR3 protein. The sample has about 500,000 distinct CDR3 sequences, roughly 39% seen once. Sequencing was performed on peripheral blood or thyroid tissue (not recorded which). The receptors come from an adult man with Graves' hyperthyroidism.

A word on this clonotype: A read error may be the cause here, since a much bigger clone is one base away. The chain recombines TRBV11-2 with TRBJ1-1, with a tentative D call TRBD1 (5 bases). Germline-derived CDR1 and CDR2 are SGHAT and FQNNGV. The CDR3 is 14 residues long. CDR3 amino acids: CASSLLGGGTGAFF. CDR3 bases: TGTGCCAGCAGCTTATTGGGGGGAGGCACTGGAGCTTTCTTT.

CDR3 loop: CASSLVGGDTDTQYF. The CDR3 coding sequence is TGTGCCAGCAGCTTAGTCGGGGGGGACACAGATACGCAGTATTTT. The rearrangement links TRBV11-2 to TRBJ2-3; 8 nucleotides align to TRBD2. The CDR3 is 15 residues long. J gave up 2 bases and V 1 base, and 2 bases lay outside the gene matches. Per the germline V gene, CDR1 is SGHAT and CDR2 is FQNNGV.

This clonotype showed up many times. For the CDR3, the DNA is TGTGCCAGCAGTGCCGAGAAAGAGACCCAGTACTTC. It specifies CASSAEKETQYF. The chain couples TRBV2 to TRBJ2-5; D is unclear. Germline CDR1 and CDR2: SNHLY and FYNNEI. The V and J ends lost 4 bases and 3 bases respectively, with 6 bases between them. The CDR3 covers 12 residues.

The genes are TRBV10-3 and TRBJ1-1; 7 bases agree with TRBD1. Germline V gene data show CDR1 as ENHRY and CDR2 as SYGVKD. V gave up 6 bases and J gave up 2 bases; unmatched junction bases: 6. The CDR3 extends over 14 amino acids. CDR3 DNA: TGTGCCATCAGGCGACAGGGATTAAACACTGAAGCTTTCTTT. It encodes CAIRRQGLNTEAFF.

The chain carries TRBV4-1 and TRBJ2-3; maybe TRBD2 (5 bases). Germline lookup yields CDR1 MGHRA and CDR2 YSYEKL. V was shortened by 1 base and J by 3 bases, with 14 bases between the two germline ends. There are 16 residues in the CDR3. The CDR3 loop is CASSQVAAGRTDTQYF. The DNA for the CDR3 is TGCGCCAGCAGCCAAGTTGCGGCGGGCCGAACAGATACGCAGTATTTT.

This chain joins TRBV12-3 or TRBV12-4 and TRBJ2-5; 14 nucleotides line up with TRBD2. The CDR3 sequence is 13 residues long. The V gene end was trimmed by 5 bases and the J gene end by 13 bases; junction bases not matched to a gene: 6. The CDR3 reads CASSPGTSGSRYF. The DNA for the CDR3 is TGTGCCAGCAGTCCCGGGACTAGCGGGAGTAGGTACTTC.

The chain links TRBV2 to TRBJ1-2, with no clear D. In germline, CDR1 is SNHLY, CDR2 FYNNEI. V was shortened by 7 bases and J by 6 bases, with 18 bases between the two germline ends. The CDR3 has 14 residues. CDR3 coding DNA: TGTGCCAGCACCGAGACGGATGGCCTGCATGGCTACACCTTC. This encodes CASTETDGLHGYTF.